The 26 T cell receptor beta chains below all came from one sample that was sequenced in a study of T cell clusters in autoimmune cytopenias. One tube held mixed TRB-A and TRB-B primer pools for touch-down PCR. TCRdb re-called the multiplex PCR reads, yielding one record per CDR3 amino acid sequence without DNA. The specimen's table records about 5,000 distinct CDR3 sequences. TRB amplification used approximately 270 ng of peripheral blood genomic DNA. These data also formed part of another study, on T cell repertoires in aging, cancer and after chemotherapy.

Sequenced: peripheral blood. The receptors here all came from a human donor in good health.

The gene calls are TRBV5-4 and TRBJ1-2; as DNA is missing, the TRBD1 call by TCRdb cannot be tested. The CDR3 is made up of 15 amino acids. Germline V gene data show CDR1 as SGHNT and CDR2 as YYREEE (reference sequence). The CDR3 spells CASSLLTGLLGGYTF.

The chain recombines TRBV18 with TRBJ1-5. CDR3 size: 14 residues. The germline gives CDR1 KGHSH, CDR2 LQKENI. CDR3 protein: CASSPRQDYQPQHF.

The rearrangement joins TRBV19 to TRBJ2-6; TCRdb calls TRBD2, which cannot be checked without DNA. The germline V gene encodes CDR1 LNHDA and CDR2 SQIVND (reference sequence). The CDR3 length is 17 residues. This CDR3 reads CASSPVGRGTGANVLTF.

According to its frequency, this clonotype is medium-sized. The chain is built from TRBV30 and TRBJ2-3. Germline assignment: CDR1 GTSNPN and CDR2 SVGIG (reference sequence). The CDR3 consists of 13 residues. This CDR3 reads CAWNRRGTDTQYF.

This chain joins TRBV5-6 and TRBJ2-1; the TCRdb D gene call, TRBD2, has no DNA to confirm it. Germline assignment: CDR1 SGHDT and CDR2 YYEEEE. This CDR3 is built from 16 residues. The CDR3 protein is CASSSTSANSYNEQFF.

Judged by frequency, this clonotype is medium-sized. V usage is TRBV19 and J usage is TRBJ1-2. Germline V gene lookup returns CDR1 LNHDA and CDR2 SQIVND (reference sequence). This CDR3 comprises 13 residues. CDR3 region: CASSSSPISGYTF.

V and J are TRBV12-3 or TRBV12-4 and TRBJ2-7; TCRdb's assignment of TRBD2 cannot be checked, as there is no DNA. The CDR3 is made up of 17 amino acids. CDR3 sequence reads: CASSTHLLSSGPYEQYF.

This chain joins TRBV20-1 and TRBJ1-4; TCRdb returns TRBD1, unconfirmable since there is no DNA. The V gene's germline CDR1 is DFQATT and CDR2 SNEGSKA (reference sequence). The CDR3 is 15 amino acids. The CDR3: CSANQPTGRNEKLFF.

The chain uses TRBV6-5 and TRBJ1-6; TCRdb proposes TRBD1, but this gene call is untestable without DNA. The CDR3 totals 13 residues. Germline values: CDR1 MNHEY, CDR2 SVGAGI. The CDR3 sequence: CASSLARVSPLHF.

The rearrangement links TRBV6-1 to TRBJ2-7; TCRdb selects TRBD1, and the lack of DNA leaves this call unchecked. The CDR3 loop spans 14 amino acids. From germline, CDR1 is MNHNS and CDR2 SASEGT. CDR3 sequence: CASSERPGTGEQYF.

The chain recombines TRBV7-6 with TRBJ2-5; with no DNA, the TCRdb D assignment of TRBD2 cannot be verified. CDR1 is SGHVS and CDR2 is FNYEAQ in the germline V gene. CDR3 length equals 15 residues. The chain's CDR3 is CASSSIAGSQETQYF.

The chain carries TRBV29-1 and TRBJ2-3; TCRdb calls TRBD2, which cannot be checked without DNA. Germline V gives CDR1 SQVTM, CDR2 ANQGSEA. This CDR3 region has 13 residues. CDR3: CSAGLAGTDTQYF.

The CDR3 loop is CASSLSGVYEQYF. The rearrangement uses TRBV11-1 and TRBJ2-7; TCRdb's assignment of TRBD1 cannot be checked, as there is no DNA. Germline-derived CDR1 and CDR2 are SGHAT and FQDESV (reference sequence). CDR3 size: 13 residues.

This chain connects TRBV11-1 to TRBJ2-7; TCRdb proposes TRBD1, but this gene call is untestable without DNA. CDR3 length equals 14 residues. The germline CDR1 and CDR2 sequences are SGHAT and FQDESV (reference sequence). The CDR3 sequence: CASSYWRERGEQYF.

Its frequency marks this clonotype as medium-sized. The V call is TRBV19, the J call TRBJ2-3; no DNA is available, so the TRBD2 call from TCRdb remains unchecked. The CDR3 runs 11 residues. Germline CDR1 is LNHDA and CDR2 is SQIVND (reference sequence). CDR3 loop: CASKREDTQYF.

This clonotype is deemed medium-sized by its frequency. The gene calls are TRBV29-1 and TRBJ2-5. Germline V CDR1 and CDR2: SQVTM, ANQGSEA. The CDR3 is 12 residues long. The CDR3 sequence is CSVDEGLQTQYF.

The CDR3 protein is CAWWRGGLDTQYF. The J gene is TRBJ2-3, the V gene TRBV30; the TCRdb D gene call, TRBD2, has no DNA to confirm it. The CDR3 extends over 13 amino acids. Looked up from germline, CDR1 is GTSNPN and CDR2 is SVGIG (reference sequence).

This CDR3 is CASWTGGSSNQPQHF. The gene calls are TRBV6-2 or TRBV6-3 and TRBJ1-5; TCRdb reports TRBD1, a call that lacks DNA to check it against. Germline V gene data show CDR1 as MNHEY and CDR2 as SVGEGT. The CDR3 contains 15 residues.

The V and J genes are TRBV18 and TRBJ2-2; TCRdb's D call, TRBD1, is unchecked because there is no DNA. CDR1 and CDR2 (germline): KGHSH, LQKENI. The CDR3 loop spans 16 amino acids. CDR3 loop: CASSPTEQGNTGELFF.

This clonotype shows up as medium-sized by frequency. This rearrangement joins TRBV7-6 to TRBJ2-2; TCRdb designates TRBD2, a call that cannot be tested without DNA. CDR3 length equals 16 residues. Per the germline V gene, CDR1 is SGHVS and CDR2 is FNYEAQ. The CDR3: CASSLALGRDTGELFF.

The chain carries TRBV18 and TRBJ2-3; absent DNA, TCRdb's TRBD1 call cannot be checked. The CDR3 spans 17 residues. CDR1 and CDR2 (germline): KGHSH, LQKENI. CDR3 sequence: CASSPPITGAVADTQYF.

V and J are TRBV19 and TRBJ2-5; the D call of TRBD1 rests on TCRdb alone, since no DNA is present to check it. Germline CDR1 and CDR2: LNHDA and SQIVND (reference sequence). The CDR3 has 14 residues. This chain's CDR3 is CASSGTGGRGTQYF.

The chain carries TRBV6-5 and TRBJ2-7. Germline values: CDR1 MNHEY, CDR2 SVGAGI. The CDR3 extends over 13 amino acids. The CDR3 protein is CASSFGLSYEQYF.

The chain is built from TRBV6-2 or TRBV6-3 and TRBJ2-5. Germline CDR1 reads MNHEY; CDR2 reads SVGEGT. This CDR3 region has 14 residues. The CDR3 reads CASSSSGLQETQYF.

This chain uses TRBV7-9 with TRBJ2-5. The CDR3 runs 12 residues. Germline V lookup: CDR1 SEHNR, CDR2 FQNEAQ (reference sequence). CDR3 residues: CASSFDIRGQYF.

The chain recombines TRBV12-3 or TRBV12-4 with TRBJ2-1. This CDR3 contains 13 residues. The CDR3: CASSPRPRDEQFF.